The next 24 T cell receptor beta chains were all read from a single sample in a study of T-cell reconstitution after alpha-beta-depleted transplantation in children. Unique molecular identifiers featured in how the TCRbeta library was prepared. TCRdb re-derived calls from the PCR reads in MiXCR, one entry per CDR3 protein. The repertoire consists of under 750,000 distinct CDR3 sequences, with approximately 22% occurring once and the leading ten covering around 14%. The sample here was PBMCs, mostly from graft donor cells, taken 360 days after TCRalphabeta/CD19-depleted stem cell transplant. Receptors originate from a boy under three years old who had a stem cell transplant for acute myeloid leukemia, so the T cells may come from the graft donor.

This chain connects TRBV4-3 to TRBJ2-6, with D unresolved. Per germline, CDR1 LGHNA and CDR2 YSLEER. CDR3 length equals 18 residues. With 1 base removed from V and 3 bases from J, the gap between germline ends came to 16 bases. CDR3 in DNA: TGCGCCAGCAGCCAAGCTACCCACCGGGTGATTGGGGCCAACGTCCTGACTTTC. Translation: CASSQATHRVIGANVLTF.

The chain carries TRBV5-1 and TRBJ2-2, with no clear D. CDR1 is SGHRS, CDR2 YFSETQ, per germline. V was cut by 0 bases and J by 3 bases, with 6 bases left in between. The CDR3 spans 14 residues. CDR3 bases: TGCGCCAGCAGCTTGGACTCCTACACCGGGGAGCTGTTTTTT. Translated, it gives CASSLDSYTGELFF.

The V call is TRBV27, the J call TRBJ2-7, with TRBD2 as a possible D gene (5 bases). Germline V gene sequence: CDR1 MNHEY, CDR2 SMNVEV (reference sequence). This CDR3 comprises 15 residues. Trimming took 5 bases from V and 1 from J, leaving 15 bases between them. CDR3 nucleotide sequence: TGTGCCAGCAGTCCCCTCGGGGTAGGGTCCTACGAGCAGTACTTC. Translating it yields CASSPLGVGSYEQYF.

This clonotype came up a few times. This chain connects TRBV12-3 or TRBV12-4 to TRBJ2-7; D is ambiguous. The CDR3 covers 12 residues. V lost 5 bases and J 9 bases, leaving 14 bases between the germline ends. The CDR3 loop reads CASSLDGLGQYF. The DNA of the CDR3 is TGTGCCAGCAGTCTGGACGGTCTGGGGCAGTACTTC.

This clonotype has ten or more counts. CDR3 coding DNA: TGTGCCAGCAGTTCTTTGGCAGGGAATCAGCCCCAGCATTTT. Amino acid sequence: CASSSLAGNQPQHF. The gene calls are TRBV12-3 or TRBV12-4 and TRBJ1-5; D may be TRBD1 (5 bases). The CDR3 has 14 amino acids. V was cut by 4 bases and J by 4 bases, with 11 bases left in between.

This clonotype turned up a few times. Since a much larger clone is just one base distant, this may be a read error. The rearrangement uses TRBV20-1 and TRBJ1-1; 8 bases map to TRBD1. The CDR3 runs 13 residues. The V and J ends lost 5 bases and 2 bases, in that order; junction bases with no gene match: 4. Germline V lookup: CDR1 DFQATT, CDR2 SNEGSKA (reference sequence). Here the CDR3 reads CSAGGQGNTEAFF. In nucleotides, the CDR3 is TGCAGTGCTGGAGGACAGGGAAACACTGAAGCTTTCTTT.

The J gene is TRBJ2-3, the V gene TRBV20-1; TRBD2 matches at 8 bases. This CDR3 region has 15 residues. CDR1 is DFQATT and CDR2 is SNEGSKA in the germline V gene (reference sequence). The J segment lost 4 bases and the V segment lost 2 bases, leaving 8 bases of the junction unmatched. The CDR3 loop reads CSARKAGAVPDTQYF. The DNA for the CDR3 is TGCAGTGCTAGAAAAGCGGGGGCCGTCCCAGATACGCAGTATTTT.

The gene calls are TRBV15 and TRBJ2-1; 8 bases line up with TRBD2. With 0 bases clipped from V and 5 bases from J, the junction kept 6 bases outside the gene matches. Germline V gene data show CDR1 as LNHNV and CDR2 as YYDKDF (reference sequence). The CDR3 runs 16 residues. This CDR3 is CATSRDREGLNNEQFF. Here the CDR3 DNA reads TGTGCCACCAGCAGAGATCGGGAGGGGCTGAACAATGAGCAGTTCTTC.

This rearrangement joins TRBV27 to TRBJ2-7; a possible D gene is TRBD1 (5 bases). V lost 4 bases, J lost 1 base, and 14 bases lay in between. Germline values: CDR1 MNHEY, CDR2 SMNVEV (reference sequence). This CDR3 contains 15 residues. The CDR3 DNA follows: TGTGCCAGCAGTTCCTTAGGGGCACCGTCCTACGAGCAGTACGTC. Amino acid sequence: CASSSLGAPSYEQYV.

This rearrangement joins TRBV28 to TRBJ1-5; no reliable D call. Per the germline V gene, CDR1 is MDHEN and CDR2 is SYDVKM. The CDR3 consists of 12 residues. V gave up 10 bases and J gave up 3 bases, with 10 bases separating them. The CDR3 region is CATTQSNQPQHF. CDR3 DNA: TGTGCCACCACCCAATCCAATCAGCCCCAGCATTTT.

This clonotype was found many times. The V and J genes are TRBV29-1 and TRBJ1-3, with a possible D match to TRBD1 (6 bases). CDR1 is SQVTM and CDR2 is ANQGSEA in the germline V gene. The CDR3 is made up of 11 amino acids. The V gene lost 7 bases and the J gene lost 4 bases, with 8 bases spanning the gap. CDR3 loop: CSADRGNTIYF. The CDR3 DNA sequence: TGCAGCGCCGACAGGGGAAACACCATATATTTT.

The CDR3 spells CASSPRTSGGPSDTQYF. CDR3 sequence (DNA): TGTGCCAGCAGCCCCCGGACTAGCGGGGGCCCCTCAGATACGCAGTATTTT. This chain connects TRBV13 to TRBJ2-3; 13 nucleotides line up with TRBD2. The ends lost 5 bases at V and 4 bases at J; junction bases unmatched: 9. Germline-derived CDR1 and CDR2 are PRHDT and FYEKMQ (reference sequence). The CDR3 has 17 residues.

This clonotype was counted ten times or more. This chain uses TRBV28 with TRBJ2-4; tentative D call: TRBD2 (6 bases). The germline CDR1 and CDR2 sequences are MDHEN and SYDVKM. Trimming took off 4 bases at V and 1 base at J, with 14 bases between the two ends. The CDR3 contains 16 residues. The CDR3 nucleotides read TGTGCCAGCAGTTCGTCGGAGGGGCGCGCCAAAAACATTCAGTACTTC. It yields the protein CASSSSEGRAKNIQYF.

The genes are TRBV5-6 and TRBJ2-1, with 7 nucleotides matching TRBD1. The CDR3 is 16 residues long. V lost 4 bases to trimming and J lost 8 bases; unmatched junction nucleotides: 15. Germline V gives CDR1 SGHDT, CDR2 YYEEEE. DNA for the CDR3: TGTGCCAGCAGCGGTCCGGACAGGCGGAAGTTGCATGAGCAGTTCTTC. Translating it yields CASSGPDRRKLHEQFF.

This sequence joins TRBV7-8 and TRBJ2-3; weak D call: TRBD2 (6 bases). V shed 3 bases and J shed 1 base, with 14 bases lying between them. CDR3 length equals 16 residues. CDR1 is SGHVS, CDR2 FQNEAQ, per germline. The DNA of the CDR3 is TGTGCCAGCAGCTTGGTAGGCGGGACTCGCACAGATACGCAGTATTTT. As protein: CASSLVGGTRTDTQYF.

This clonotype was counted ten times or more. The V gene is TRBV3-1, the J gene TRBJ2-3; 10 nucleotides agree with TRBD2. The junction had 4 bases not matched to a gene; V was cut back by 2 bases and J by 5 bases. The CDR3 is made up of 15 amino acids. The germline gives CDR1 LGHDT, CDR2 YNNKEL (reference sequence). CDR3: CASSQRPSGGDTQYF. Written as DNA, the CDR3 is TGTGCCAGCAGCCAACGGCCTAGCGGGGGAGATACGCAGTATTTT.

V gene TRBV21-1 combines with J gene TRBJ2-3; the table calls TRBD1, which could not be checked here. TRBV21-1 is a listed pseudogene. The CDR3 runs 16 residues. CDR3 sequence (DNA): TGTGCCAGCAGCAAAGCAGGACAGAGTAGAGCAGATACGCAGTATTTT. This codes for CASSKAGQSRADTQYF.

J is TRBJ2-2 and V is TRBV12-3 or TRBV12-4; 11 bases fit TRBD2. V shed 2 bases and J 3 bases; nucleotides not matched to a gene: 5. The CDR3 extends over 17 amino acids. This CDR3 reads CASSLTTSGEHTGELFF. The CDR3 DNA follows: TGTGCCAGCAGTTTAACGACTAGCGGGGAACACACCGGGGAGCTGTTTTTT.

This clonotype came up many times. V gene TRBV12-3 or TRBV12-4 combines with J gene TRBJ2-5; no reliable D call. CDR3 size: 13 residues. V gave up 0 bases and J gave up 4 bases, with 6 bases separating them. The chain's CDR3 is CASSLAPSETQYF. CDR3 sequence (DNA): TGTGCCAGCAGTTTAGCGCCCTCAGAGACCCAGTACTTC.

This clonotype has a count of ten or more. J is TRBJ2-5 and V is TRBV15, with D perhaps TRBD1 (5 bases). CDR1 LNHNV and CDR2 YYDKDF come from the germline V gene (reference sequence). The germline V and J ends were trimmed by 4 bases and 5 bases, with 11 bases remaining between them. CDR3 length: 13 amino acids. The CDR3 spells CATSTGPLETQYF. The DNA for the CDR3 is TGTGCCACCAGCACAGGGCCGCTGGAGACCCAGTACTTC.

Comment on this clonotype: At one of its ends the junction is not consistent with the germline gene, which may arise from a read error. This chain connects TRBV12-3 or TRBV12-4 to TRBJ2-1, with 11 bases aligning to TRBD2. The CDR3 length is 19 residues. The chain's CDR3 is CAISSRSGGGYLSYNEQFF. The CDR3 DNA reads TGTGCCATCAGTTCCCGTAGCGGGGGGGGCTACCTCTCCTACAATGAGCAGTTCTTC.

This clonotype was recorded many times. The J gene is TRBJ2-3, the V gene TRBV7-9; D gene unclear. Germline V CDR1 and CDR2: SEHNR, FQNEAQ (reference sequence). The CDR3 is 15 amino acids. Between the trimmed V and J ends, which lost 5 bases and 8 bases, there was a span of 20 bases. The CDR3 here is CASSPDNSLWGTQYF. In nucleotides, the CDR3 is TGTGCCAGCAGCCCAGACAATTCCCTCTGGGGTACGCAGTATTTT.

This clonotype showed up just a few times. The V and J genes are TRBV27 and TRBJ2-7, with D possibly TRBD1 on 6 matching bases. Germline-derived CDR1 and CDR2 are MNHEY and SMNVEV (reference sequence). V shed 5 bases and J shed 4 bases, with 18 bases lying between them. The CDR3 loop spans 15 amino acids. The CDR3 coding sequence is TGTGCCAGCAGTCCTAGGGACAAGGACCCGTACGAGCAGTACTTC. Translation: CASSPRDKDPYEQYF.

This clonotype was counted between two and nine times. The genes are TRBV20-1 and TRBJ2-3; D ambiguous. V shed 0 bases and J shed 4 bases, with 8 bases lying between them. The CDR3 sequence is 13 residues long. Germline V gene lookup returns CDR1 DFQATT and CDR2 SNEGSKA (reference sequence). The CDR3 is CSAREEFADTQYF. The CDR3 DNA reads TGCAGTGCTAGAGAGGAGTTTGCAGATACGCAGTATTTT.